These T cell receptor beta chains were read from a single sample in a study of PD-L1 blockade in urothelial cancer. TCRdb keeps only in-frame clones here, not all; method: immunoSEQ multiplex PCR. The data contain about 49,000 clones, around 74% of them singletons. This specimen consisted of PBMCs, obtained around atezolizumab (anti-PD-L1) treatment. The receptors shown here come from a man in his 70s with urothelial cancer. Both conserved end residues are part of each CDR3. The D gene is left open where the match is weak. Clone size appears in some rows only: once, few, many, or a class for an expanded clone.

d_call j_call v_call clone_size cdr3_nt cdr3_aa
- TRBJ1-3 TRBV2 few TGTGCCAGCAGTCTTTCGTACATTTCTGGAAACACCATATATTTT CASSLSYISGNTIYF
- TRBJ2-7 TRBV7-2 - TGTGCCAGCAGCTTAAGCGTATCGCAGTCCTACGAGCAGTACTTC CASSLSVSQSYEQYF
- TRBJ1-1 TRBV30 - TGTGCCTGGAGTGTTCGTGAGGGTTATGCTTTCTTT CAWSVREGYAFF
TRBD2 TRBJ2-3 TRBV10-3 - TGTGCCATCACGCCGGGGACTAGCGGGACAGATACGCAGTATTTT CAITPGTSGTDTQYF
- TRBJ2-7 TRBV28 - TGTGCCAGCACCCCGGGAAGAGACTCCTACGAGCAGTACTTC CASTPGRDSYEQYF
- TRBJ2-3 TRBV6-6 - TGTGCCAGCAGTTACCTAAATACCCCAGATACGCAGTATTTT CASSYLNTPDTQYF
TRBD1 TRBJ2-7 TRBV30 - TGTGCCTGGAGTGCTTGGACAGGGCCCTACGAGCAGTACTTC CAWSAWTGPYEQYF
TRBD1 TRBJ1-1 TRBV6-5 - TGTGCCAGCAGTTACTCGATTCCAGGGGGGAGAGCTTTCTTT CASSYSIPGGRAFF
TRBD1 TRBJ1-2 TRBV5-4 - TGTGCCAGCAGCCCGACAGGGGTATTTGATGGCTACACCTTC CASSPTGVFDGYTF
TRBD2 TRBJ2-3 TRBV28 - TGTGCCAGCAGTTTACGAGGGACTAGCGGGATCGATACGCAGTATTTT CASSLRGTSGIDTQYF
- TRBJ2-2 TRBV5-6 once TGTGCCAGCAGCCCAGGAGGTCTAGTGGCTTTCACCGGGGAGCTGTTTTTT CASSPGGLVAFTGELFF
TRBD1 TRBJ2-7 TRBV5-4 once TGTGCCAGCAGCTCATCCGGGACAGCCCCCTACGAGCAGTACTTC CASSSSGTAPYEQYF
TRBD1 TRBJ1-1 TRBV29-1 - TGCAGCGCCGCCGTGACAGGGGGGCTAGCTGAAGCTTTCTTT CSAAVTGGLAEAFF
- TRBJ2-3 TRBV7-6 - TGTGCCAGCAGCCCCAACGGAGGGGTCACAGATACGCAGTATTTT CASSPNGGVTDTQYF
TRBD2 TRBJ2-7 TRBV4-1 - TGCGCCAGCAGCCGCCCGGAGGAGGTTGGTAGCGGGAGGAGCGAGCAGTACTTC CASSRPEEVGSGRSEQYF
- TRBJ1-4 TRBV10-3 - TGTGCCTCTAAAGATCCAACTAATGAAAAACTGTTTTTT CASKDPTNEKLFF
TRBD1 TRBJ1-5 TRBV4-1 - TGCGCCAGCAGCCTTTCGGGACAGGGAAATCAGCCCCAGCATTTT CASSLSGQGNQPQHF
- TRBJ2-7 TRBV5-1 - TGCGCCAGCAGCTTCGACGGAGACTCCTACGAGCAGTACTTC CASSFDGDSYEQYF
- TRBJ2-7 TRBV5-1 few TGCGCCAGCAGCTCGACAACAGGGCAACTCTACGAGCAGTACTTC CASSSTTGQLYEQYF
- TRBJ1-1 TRBV2 - TGTGCCAGCAGGAGGTATGGGGGAGGTGAAGCTTTCTTT CASRRYGGGEAFF
TRBD2 TRBJ2-1 TRBV7-3 - TGTGCCAGCAGCACTCTAGCGGGAGCCCCCAATGAGCAGTTCTTC CASSTLAGAPNEQFF
- TRBJ2-2 TRBV5-1 - TGCGCCAGCAGCTTGGCGTCAGGGGGGACCGGGGAGCTGTTTTTT CASSLASGGTGELFF
TRBD1 TRBJ1-2 TRBV10-1 - TGCGCCAGCAGTCCAGGGGGCGCCTATGGCTACACCTTC CASSPGGAYGYTF
TRBD1 TRBJ2-1 TRBV19 - TGTGCCAGTAGCAGTGAATCCGGGACAGGGAATGAGCAGTTCTTC CASSSESGTGNEQFF